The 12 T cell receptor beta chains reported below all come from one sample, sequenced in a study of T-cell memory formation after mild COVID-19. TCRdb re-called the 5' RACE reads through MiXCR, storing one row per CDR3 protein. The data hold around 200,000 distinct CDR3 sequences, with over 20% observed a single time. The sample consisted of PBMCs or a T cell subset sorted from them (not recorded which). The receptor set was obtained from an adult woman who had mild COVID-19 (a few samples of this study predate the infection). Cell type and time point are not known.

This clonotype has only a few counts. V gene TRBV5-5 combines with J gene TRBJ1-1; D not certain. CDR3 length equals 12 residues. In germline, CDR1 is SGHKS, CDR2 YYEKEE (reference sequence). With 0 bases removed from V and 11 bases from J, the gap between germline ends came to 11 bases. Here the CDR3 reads CASSLGREEAFF. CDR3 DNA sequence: TGTGCCAGCAGCTTGGGACGGGAGGAGGCTTTCTTT.

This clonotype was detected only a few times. CDR3 amino acids: CASSSPRAFYEQYF. As DNA, the CDR3 is TGTGCCAGCAGCTCCCCCAGGGCTTTCTACGAGCAGTACTTC. V and J are TRBV7-9 and TRBJ2-7; D possibly corresponds to TRBD1 (5 bases). Germline V gives CDR1 SEHNR, CDR2 FQNEAQ (reference sequence). V lost 4 bases to trimming and J lost 3 bases, with 13 bases between them. The CDR3 covers 14 residues. Drawing the rest from reference TRBV7-9 and TRBJ2-7, the complete variable domain is DTGVSQNPRHKITKRGQNVTFRCDPISEHNRLYWYRQTLGQGPEFLTYFQNEAQLEKSRLLSDRFSAERPKGSFSTLEIQRTEQGDSAMYLCASSSPRAFYEQYFGPGTRLTVT.

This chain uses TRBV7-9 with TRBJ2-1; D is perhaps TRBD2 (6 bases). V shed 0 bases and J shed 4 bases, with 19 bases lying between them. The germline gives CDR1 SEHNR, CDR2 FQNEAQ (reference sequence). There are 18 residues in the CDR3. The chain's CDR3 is CASSLAVGSQEGYNEQFF. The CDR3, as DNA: TGTGCCAGCAGCTTAGCGGTGGGGTCGCAGGAGGGTTACAATGAGCAGTTCTTC.

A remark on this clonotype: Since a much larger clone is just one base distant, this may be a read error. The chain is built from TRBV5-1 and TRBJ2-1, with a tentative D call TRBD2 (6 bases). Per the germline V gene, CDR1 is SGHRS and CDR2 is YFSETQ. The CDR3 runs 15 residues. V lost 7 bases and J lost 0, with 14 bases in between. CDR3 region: CASSIGRGSYNEQFF. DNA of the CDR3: TGCGCCAGCTCCATCGGGAGAGGCTCCTACAATGAGCAGTTCTTC. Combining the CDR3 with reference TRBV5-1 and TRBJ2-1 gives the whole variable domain KAGVTQTPRYLIKTRGQQVTLSCSPISGHRSVSWYQQTPGQGLQFLFEYFSETQRNKGNFPGRFSGRQFSNSRSEMNVSTLELGDSALYLCASSIGRGSYNEQFFGPGTRLTVL.

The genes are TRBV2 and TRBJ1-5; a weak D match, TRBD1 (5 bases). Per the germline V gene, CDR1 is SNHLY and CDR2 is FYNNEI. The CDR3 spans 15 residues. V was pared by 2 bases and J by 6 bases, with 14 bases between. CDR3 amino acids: CASSETGIGGQPQHF. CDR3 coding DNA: TGTGCCAGCAGTGAAACCGGGATTGGGGGTCAGCCCCAGCATTTT.

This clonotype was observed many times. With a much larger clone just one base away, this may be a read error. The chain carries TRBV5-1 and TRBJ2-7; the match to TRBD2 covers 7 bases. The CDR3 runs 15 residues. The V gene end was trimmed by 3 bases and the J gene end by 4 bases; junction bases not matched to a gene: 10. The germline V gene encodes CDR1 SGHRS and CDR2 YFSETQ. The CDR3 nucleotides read TGCGCCAGCAGCTCCGGACGAGCGGGAATGTACGAGCAGTACTTC. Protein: CASSSGRAGMYEQYF.

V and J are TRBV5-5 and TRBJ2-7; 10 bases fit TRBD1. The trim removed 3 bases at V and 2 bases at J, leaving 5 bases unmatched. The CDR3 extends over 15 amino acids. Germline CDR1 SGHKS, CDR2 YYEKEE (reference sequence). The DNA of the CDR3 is TGTGCCAGCAGCTGGACAGGACAGGGGGCCTACGAGCAGTACTTC. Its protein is CASSWTGQGAYEQYF.

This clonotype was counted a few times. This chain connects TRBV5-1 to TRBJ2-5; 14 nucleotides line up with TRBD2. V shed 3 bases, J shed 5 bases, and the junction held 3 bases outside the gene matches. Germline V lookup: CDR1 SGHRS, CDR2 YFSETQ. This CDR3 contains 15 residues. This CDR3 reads CASSSGTSGSETQYF. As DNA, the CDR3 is TGCGCCAGCAGCTCCGGGACTAGCGGGAGCGAGACCCAGTACTTC.

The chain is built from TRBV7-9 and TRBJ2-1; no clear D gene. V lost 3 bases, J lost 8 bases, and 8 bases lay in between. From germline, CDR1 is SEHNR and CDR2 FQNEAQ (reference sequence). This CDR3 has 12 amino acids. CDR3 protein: CASSFGPDEQFF. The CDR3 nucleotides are TGTGCCAGCAGCTTCGGTCCGGATGAGCAGTTCTTC.

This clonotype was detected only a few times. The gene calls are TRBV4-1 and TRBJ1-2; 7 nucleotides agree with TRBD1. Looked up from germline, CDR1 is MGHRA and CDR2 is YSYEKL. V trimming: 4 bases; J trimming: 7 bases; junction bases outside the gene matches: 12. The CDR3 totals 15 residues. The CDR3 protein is CASSPPGIGGGGYTF. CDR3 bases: TGCGCCAGCAGCCCCCCCGGGATAGGGGGCGGTGGCTACACCTTC.

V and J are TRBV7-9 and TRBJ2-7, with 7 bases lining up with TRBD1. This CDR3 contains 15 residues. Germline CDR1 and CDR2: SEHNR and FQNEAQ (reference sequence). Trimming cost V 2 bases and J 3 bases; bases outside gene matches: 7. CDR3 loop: CASSLPGQKLYEQYF. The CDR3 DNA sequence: TGTGCCAGCAGCTTACCGGGACAGAAACTCTACGAGCAGTACTTC.

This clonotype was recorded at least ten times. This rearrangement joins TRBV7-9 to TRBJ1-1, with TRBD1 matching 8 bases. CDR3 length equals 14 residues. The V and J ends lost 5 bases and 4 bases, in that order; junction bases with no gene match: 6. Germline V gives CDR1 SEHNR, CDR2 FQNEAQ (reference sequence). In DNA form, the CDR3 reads TGTGCCAGCAGCCCGACAGGGGCCGGCACTGAAGCTTTCTTT. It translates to CASSPTGAGTEAFF.